Listed here are 5 T cell receptor beta chains from one sample, sequenced in a study of long-term antiretroviral therapy in people with HIV. Survey-level immunoSEQ v3.0 assays were run. Only in-frame clones appear in the TCRdb table, and some are missing; sequencing was by immunoSEQ multiplex PCR. In the table there are some 16,000 clones, more than 85% of which are singletons. Here the sequenced sample was unsorted PBMCs, taken 0.6 years after starting antiretroviral therapy. The receptor source for this set is a woman in her thirties or forties with HIV.

The rearrangement joins TRBV6-6 to TRBJ1-2, with TRBD1 matching over 7 bases. From germline, CDR1 is MNHNY and CDR2 SVGAGI (reference sequence). This CDR3 is 16 amino acids long. Trimming removed 0 bases from V and 0 bases from J; junction bases left unmatched: 4. CDR3 protein: CASSYSNRGANYGYTF. CDR3 sequence (DNA): TGTGCCAGCAGTTACTCGAACAGGGGCGCTAACTATGGCTACACCTTC.

The chain is built from TRBV5-1 and TRBJ2-5, with D perhaps given as TRBD1 or TRBD2 (5 bases each). The end of the DNA fits TRBJ2-7 better, so the J call may be wrong. Germline loops: CDR1 SGHRS, CDR2 YFSETQ. The CDR3 sequence is 16 residues long. This chain's CDR3 is CASSFSTGTVTYEQYF. For the CDR3, the DNA is TGCGCCAGCAGCTTCTCCACCGGGACGGTGACCTACGAGCAGTACTTC.

This clone was observed a single time. The J gene is TRBJ2-5, the V gene TRBV18; 7 positions agree with TRBD2. The CDR3 is 16 amino acids. The V gene's germline CDR1 is KGHSH and CDR2 LQKENI. Trimming at V came to 3 bases and at J to 9 bases, leaving 16 bases not matched to a gene. In nucleotides, the CDR3 is TGTGCCAGCTCACCCGATAGCTCCGGGACTATGAGGGCCCAGTACTTC. Amino acids: CASSPDSSGTMRAQYF.

The V and J genes are TRBV30 and TRBJ1-1; 7 bases fit TRBD1. J lost 1 base, V lost 8 bases, and 10 bases had no gene match. CDR1 GTSNPN and CDR2 SVGIG come from the germline V gene (reference sequence). The length of the CDR3 is 14 residues. The CDR3 spells CAAENRGRNTEAFF. CDR3 bases: TGTGCCGCCGAAAACAGGGGCAGGAACACTGAAGCTTTCTTT.

J is TRBJ1-2 and V is TRBV11-2; D remains unclear. The CDR3 has 14 residues. The germline CDR1 and CDR2 sequences are SGHAT and FQNNGV. Deletions cut 0 bases from V and 1 base from J, with 6 bases between. The CDR3, as DNA: TGTGCCAGCAGCTTAGAGGCGAATAACTATGGCTACACCTTC. Translation gives CASSLEANNYGYTF.